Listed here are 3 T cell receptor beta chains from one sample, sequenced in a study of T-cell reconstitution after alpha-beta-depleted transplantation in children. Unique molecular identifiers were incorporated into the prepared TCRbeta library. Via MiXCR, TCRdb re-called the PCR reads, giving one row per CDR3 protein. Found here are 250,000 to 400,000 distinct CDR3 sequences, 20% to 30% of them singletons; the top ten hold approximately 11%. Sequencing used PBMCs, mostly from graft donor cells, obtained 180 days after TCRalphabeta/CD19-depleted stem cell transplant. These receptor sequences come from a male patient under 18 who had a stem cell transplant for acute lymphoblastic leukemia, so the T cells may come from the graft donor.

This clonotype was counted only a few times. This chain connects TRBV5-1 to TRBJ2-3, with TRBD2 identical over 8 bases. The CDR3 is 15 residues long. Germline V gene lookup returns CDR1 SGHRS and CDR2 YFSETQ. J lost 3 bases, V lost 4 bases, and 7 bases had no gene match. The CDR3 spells CASSPNAGGTDTQYF. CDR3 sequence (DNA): TGCGCCAGCAGCCCCAACGCGGGGGGAACAGATACGCAGTATTTT.

CDR3 loop: CASSFMGSGLANQPQHF. The CDR3 region has the DNA TGTGCCAGCAGCTTTATGGGTTCGGGATTGGCAAATCAGCCCCAGCATTTT. The V gene is TRBV7-9, the J gene TRBJ1-5; D remains ambiguous. CDR1 is SEHNR, CDR2 FQNEAQ, per germline (reference sequence). This CDR3 has 17 residues. V lost 3 bases to trimming and J lost 4 bases, with 19 bases between them.

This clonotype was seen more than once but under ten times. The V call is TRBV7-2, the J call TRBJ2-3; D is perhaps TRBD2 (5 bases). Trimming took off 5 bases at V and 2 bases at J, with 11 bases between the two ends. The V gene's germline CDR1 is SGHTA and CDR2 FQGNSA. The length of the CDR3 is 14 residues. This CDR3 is CASSRGLSTDTQYF. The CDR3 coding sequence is TGTGCCAGCAGCCGCGGACTGTCCACAGATACGCAGTATTTT.